Listed below are T cell receptor beta chains from one sample, sequenced in a study of regulatory T cells in long-lasting Graves disease. TCRdb recomputed calls from the multiplex PCR reads with MiXCR, one row per CDR3 protein. The repertoire has around 400,000 distinct CDR3 sequences, 15% to 18% of them found once; the top ten carry about 24%. This specimen consisted of peripheral blood mononuclear cells (PBMCs), obtained at new diagnosis, from a patient treated with antithyroid drugs. The receptors come from a female donor with Graves disease. The CDR3 runs from the conserved cysteine through the conserved F or W. D genes are given only for firm matches. Clone size is not always given. Where it is, it says once, few, many or a class for expanded clones.

d_call	v_call	clone_size	j_call	cdr3_nt	cdr3_aa
.	TRBV6-2/TRBV6-3	many	TRBJ2-2	TGTGCCAGCAGCCTGGCCCTAGCTAGCACCGGGGAGCTGTTTTTT	CASSLALASTGELFF
.	TRBV13	once	TRBJ2-5	TGTGCCAGCACCTCCAGGCTGGGTGAGACCCAGTACTTC	CASTSRLGETQYF
.	TRBV28	many	TRBJ2-7	TGTGCCAGCAGTTACCCGGGCTCGACCTACGAGCAGTACTTC	CASSYPGSTYEQYF
TRBD2	TRBV7-9	many	TRBJ2-7	TGTGCCAGCAGCTTAGGCCCTAGCGGGATCGTTAACGAGCAGTACTTC	CASSLGPSGIVNEQYF
.	TRBV6-1	many	TRBJ1-3	TGTGCCAGCGAGGACACCCTCGGAAACACCATATATTTT	CASEDTLGNTIYF
.	TRBV6-1	many	TRBJ1-2	TGTGCCAGCAGTCCGAGCGAAGGGACCTATGGCTACACCTTC	CASSPSEGTYGYTF
TRBD1	TRBV7-3	.	TRBJ2-1	TGTGCCAGCAGCTCCCGCTGGGCCAGGGGGCGGGGCAATGAGCAGTTCTTC	CASSSRWARGRGNEQFF
.	TRBV5-5	.	TRBJ2-1	TGTGCCAGCAGCTTGGCCCTGGGACTTTACAATGAGCAGTTCTTC	CASSLALGLYNEQFF
.	TRBV5-1	many	TRBJ2-1	TGCGCCAGCAGCTTGGCCGACCCCCGCAATGAGCAGTTCTTC	CASSLADPRNEQFF
TRBD2	TRBV4-2	.	TRBJ2-3	TGTGCCAGCAGCCAAGATGGTGGGGGGGGGAGGGGTACAGATACGCAGTATTTT	CASSQDGGGGRGTDTQYF
.	TRBV18	many	TRBJ2-3	TGTGCCAGCTTACTAGAGCCCCATAGCACAGATACGCAGTATTTT	CASLLEPHSTDTQYF
.	TRBV4-1	few	TRBJ1-4	TGCGCCAGCGGGGCAGTCGATATCAGAGCTAATGAAAAACTGTTTTTT	CASGAVDIRANEKLFF
.	TRBV20-1	few	TRBJ1-6	TGCAGTGCTAGAGCCGGTCTTCAGGGAACTTATAATTCACCCCTCCACTTT	CSARAGLQGTYNSPLHF
.	TRBV20-1	many	TRBJ1-1	TGCAGTGCTAGACACAATTCGAACACTGAAGCTTTCTTT	CSARHNSNTEAFF
TRBD1	TRBV3-1	many	TRBJ2-5	TGTGCCAGCAGCCAAGAGGACAGGGGTTTTTCTGGGACCCAGTACTTC	CASSQEDRGFSGTQYF
TRBD2	TRBV7-2	many	TRBJ2-3	TGTGCCAGCAGCTTAGTGGTAGCGGGGCAGCCAGATACGCAGTATTTT	CASSLVVAGQPDTQYF
.	TRBV6-2/TRBV6-3	few	TRBJ1-2	TGTGCCAGCAGTTACGAGGAGGGGCCCACCTTC	CASSYEEGPTF
TRBD2	TRBV27	.	TRBJ2-2	TGTGCCAGCAGTTTTACTAGCGGCTTTATCGGGGAGCTGTTTTTT	CASSFTSGFIGELFF
.	TRBV7-9	many	TRBJ2-5	TGTGCCAGCAGCTTAGCGGGAGAGACCCAGTACTTC	CASSLAGETQYF
TRBD2	TRBV5-8	many	TRBJ2-5	TGTGCCAGCGGGGGGGGACCTCAAGAGACCCAGTACTTC	CASGGGPQETQYF
TRBD1	TRBV3-1	many	TRBJ1-2	TGTGCCAGCAGCCAGGGACAGGAGGGCTACACCTTC	CASSQGQEGYTF
.	TRBV30	many	TRBJ1-1	TGTGCCTGGAGTAGAGGACAGCTGAACACTGAAGCTTTCTTT	CAWSRGQLNTEAFF
.	TRBV19	few	TRBJ2-1	TGTGCCAGTAGTATCCAGGGGTTTAGCTCCTACAATAAGCAGTTCTTC	CASSIQGFSSYNKQFF
TRBD1	TRBV2	.	TRBJ2-1	TGTGCCAGCAACTGGGACGGGACAGGAGGAATCAATGAGCAGTTCTTC	CASNWDGTGGINEQFF
.	TRBV15	.	TRBJ2-7	TGTGCCACCAGCAGAGTTTTAGGTGAGGTTTCGTTC	CATSRVLGEVSF
TRBD1	TRBV28	.	TRBJ2-5	TGTGCCAGCAGCTCCTGGACAGGCGGCAGAAAAGAGACCCAGTACTTC	CASSSWTGGRKETQYF
.	TRBV10-1	many	TRBJ1-2	TGCGCCAGCAGTGGAAACGACAGATATGGCTACACCTTC	CASSGNDRYGYTF
.	TRBV12-3/TRBV12-4	many	TRBJ2-3	TGTGCCAGCAGTTTAATCGTCCCCACAGATACGCAGTATTTT	CASSLIVPTDTQYF